Listed below are T cell receptor beta chains from one sample, sequenced in a study of T cell responses to AZD1222 COVID-19 vaccine. Some clones are missing from TCRdb's copy, which holds only in-frame ones; the method was immunoSEQ multiplex PCR. The table records 95,000 to 100,000 clones, roughly 86% of them present only once. The sequenced sample was peripheral blood, obtained 28 days after the second AZD1222 dose. These receptors originate from an adult who received the AZD1222 COVID-19 vaccine. CDR3s include the opening cysteine and the closing phenylalanine or tryptophan. A D gene is named only where the DNA matches it firmly.

V,D,J,CDR3,DNA
TRBV13,-,TRBJ2-7,CASSSFPGLPYEQYF,TGTGCCAGCAGCTCTTTCCCGGGACTCCCCTACGAGCAGTACTTC
TRBV7-9,-,TRBJ2-1,CASSAPWDEQFF,TGTGCCAGCAGCGCCCCATGGGATGAGCAGTTCTTC
TRBV5-5,-,TRBJ2-3,CATSRLLTDTQYF,TGTGCCACGAGTAGGCTCTTGACAGATACGCAGTATTTT
TRBV20-1,TRBD1,TRBJ2-7,CSAVGDRVFF,TGCAGTGCTGTCGGGGACAGGGTGTTCTTC
TRBV2,-,TRBJ1-5,CASSEGGRRSNQPQHF,TGTGCCAGCAGTGAGGGTGGGCGACGGAGCAATCAGCCCCAGCATTTT
TRBV6-5,-,TRBJ2-7,CASTTPGTGEQYF,TGTGCCAGCACCACCCCGGGGACGGGCGAGCAGTACTTC
TRBV3-1/TRBV3-2,-,TRBJ1-1,CASSPIQGRGAFF,TGTGCCAGCAGCCCCATTCAGGGGCGAGGAGCTTTCTTT
TRBV19,-,TRBJ1-2,CATQGQNYGYTF,TGTGCCACCCAAGGACAGAACTATGGCTACACCTTC
TRBV5-1,TRBD2,TRBJ2-1,CASSLGASGYNEQFF,TGCGCCAGCAGCTTGGGGGCTAGCGGCTACAATGAGCAGTTCTTC
TRBV19,-,TRBJ1-4,CASSIVTNEKLFF,TGTGCCAGTAGTATAGTGACTAATGAAAAACTGTTTTTT
TRBV28,TRBD1,TRBJ2-3,CASSLTGPDTQYF,TGTGCCAGCAGCCTGACAGGGCCAGATACGCAGTATTTT